This T cell receptor (beta chain) was identified in a study of blood T cell repertoires in COVID-19. Across the study: There were acute and convalescent COVID-19 samples, and they came from the United States, Italy and Spain. Nucleic acid was either cDNA or gDNA, and it came from T cells, B-cell-depleted T cells, or PBMCs.

Germline V gene sequence: CDR1 MNHEY, CDR2 SMNVEV (reference sequence). The trim removed 7 bases at V and 0 bases at J, leaving 7 bases unmatched. The CDR3 has 15 residues. In the original processing: Estimation of nucleated cell counts relied on the amplification of reference gene primers. Only in-frame clones appear in the TCRdb table, and some are missing; sequencing was by immunoSEQ multiplex PCR. V, J and clone size are those of that table, while D and trimming were read from the DNA. The data hold 170,000 or so clones, with about 86% observed a single time. Sequenced material: peripheral blood. This receptor was taken from a man aged 45 to 65 with active or convalescent COVID-19. The chain combines TRBV27 with TRBJ2-7; 9 nucleotides match TRBD2. CDR3 loop: CASIPRGGSSYEQYF. The CDR3 DNA sequence: TGTGCCAGCATTCCGCGGGGGGGAAGCTCCTACGAGCAGTACTTC.